Included here is one T cell receptor (beta chain) sequence, with context. The data were obtained in a study of blood T cell repertoires in COVID-19. Germline V gives CDR1 SGDLS, CDR2 YYNGEE. The CDR3 contains 14 residues. V was cut by 0 bases and J by 6 bases, with 10 bases left in between. Only in-frame clones appear in the TCRdb table, and some are missing; sequencing was by immunoSEQ multiplex PCR. This table has roughly 190,000 clones, 84% appearing once. The chain links TRBV9 to TRBJ2-4; tentatively, D is TRBD2 (6 bases). The sample consisted of peripheral blood. The receptor was isolated from a human donor in a cohort sampled during active COVID-19. CDR3 loop: CASSVGWGGNIQYF. The CDR3 region has the DNA TGTGCCAGCAGCGTAGGGTGGGGAGGAAACATTCAGTACTTC.